The clone carrying this TCR beta chain was counted at least ten times. What it binds is not known. This entry belongs to a study of early T cells in non-severe SARS-CoV-2 infection. Overall study context: The study sequenced bulk RNA from unsorted whole blood, with chains unpaired.

General study points: VDJdb matching, biased toward anti-spike CD8 responses, missed private and CD4 specificities.

Germline CDR1 and CDR2: DFQATT and SNEGSKA (reference sequence). The CDR3 spans 14 residues. V gave up 0 bases and J gave up 3 bases, with 12 bases separating them. Researchers attached unique molecular identifiers to individual cDNA molecules. Each CDR3 protein is one row after TCRdb ran MiXCR on the 5' RACE reads. The sample includes roughly 71,000 distinct CDR3 sequences, over 10% of them seen just once. The specimen sequenced was whole blood. V usage is TRBV20-1 and J usage is TRBJ2-7; perhaps TRBD2 as D (5 bases). This receptor was obtained from an adult who was a healthcare worker with PCR-confirmed SARS-CoV-2 infection or an uninfected control (not recorded which). In DNA, the CDR3 is TGCAGTGCTAGAGATCGACGGGGATACTACGAGCAGTACTTC. As protein: CSARDRRGYYEQYF.